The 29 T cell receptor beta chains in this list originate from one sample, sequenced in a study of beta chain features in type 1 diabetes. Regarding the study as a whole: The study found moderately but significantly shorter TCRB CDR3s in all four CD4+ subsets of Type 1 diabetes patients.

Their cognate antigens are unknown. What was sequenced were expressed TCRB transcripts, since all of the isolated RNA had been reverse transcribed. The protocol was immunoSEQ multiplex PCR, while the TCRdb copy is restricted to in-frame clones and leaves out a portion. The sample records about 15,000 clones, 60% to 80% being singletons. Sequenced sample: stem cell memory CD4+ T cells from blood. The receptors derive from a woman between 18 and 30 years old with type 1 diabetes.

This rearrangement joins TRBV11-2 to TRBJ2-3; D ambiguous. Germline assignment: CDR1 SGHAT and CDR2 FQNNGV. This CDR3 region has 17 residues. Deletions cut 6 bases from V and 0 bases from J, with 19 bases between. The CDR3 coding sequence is TGTGCCAGCAGGCGGTCAGCTCGAACCACTAGCACAGATACGCAGTATTTT. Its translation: CASRRSARTTSTDTQYF. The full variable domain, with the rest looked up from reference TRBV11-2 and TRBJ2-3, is EAGVAQSPRYKIIEKRQSVAFWCNPISGHATLYWYQQILGQGPKLLIQFQNNGVVDDSQLPKDRFSAERLKGVDSTLKIQPAKLEDSAVYLCASRRSARTTSTDTQYFGPGTRLTVL.

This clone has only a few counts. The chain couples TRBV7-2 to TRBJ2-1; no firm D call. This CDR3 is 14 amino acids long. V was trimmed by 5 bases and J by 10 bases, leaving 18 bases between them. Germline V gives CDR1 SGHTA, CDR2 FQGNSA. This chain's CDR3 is CASSTSSLTREQFF. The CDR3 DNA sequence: TGTGCCAGCAGCACTTCCTCCTTGACTCGCGAGCAGTTCTTC.

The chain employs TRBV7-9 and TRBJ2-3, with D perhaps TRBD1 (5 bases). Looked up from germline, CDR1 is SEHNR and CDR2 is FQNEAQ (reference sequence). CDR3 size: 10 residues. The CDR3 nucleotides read TGTGCAGGGGGCACAGATACGCAGTATTTT. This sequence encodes CAGGTDTQYF.

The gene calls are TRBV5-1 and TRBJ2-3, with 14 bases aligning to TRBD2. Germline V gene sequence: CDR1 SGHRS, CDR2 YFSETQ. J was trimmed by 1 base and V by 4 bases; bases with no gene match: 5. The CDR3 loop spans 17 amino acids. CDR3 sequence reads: CASSAGTSGSGTDTQYF. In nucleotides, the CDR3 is TGCGCCAGCAGCGCCGGGACTAGCGGGAGCGGCACAGATACGCAGTATTTT.

CDR3 bases: TGCGCCAGCAGTGAGCGCGTGAACACCGGGGAGCTGTTTTTT. Protein product: CASSERVNTGELFF. The V call is TRBV10-1, the J call TRBJ2-2, with D unclear. The CDR3 totals 14 residues. The germline V and J ends were trimmed by 2 bases and 1 base, with 5 bases remaining between them. Germline lookup yields CDR1 WNHNN and CDR2 SYGVQD (reference sequence).

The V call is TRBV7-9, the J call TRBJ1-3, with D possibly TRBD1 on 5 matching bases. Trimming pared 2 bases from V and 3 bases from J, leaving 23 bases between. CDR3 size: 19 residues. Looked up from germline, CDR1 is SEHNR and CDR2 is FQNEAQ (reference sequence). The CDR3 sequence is CASSLWALRGSSLGNTIYF. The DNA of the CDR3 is TGTGCCAGCAGCTTATGGGCCCTTCGGGGGAGTTCGCTTGGAAACACCATATATTTT.

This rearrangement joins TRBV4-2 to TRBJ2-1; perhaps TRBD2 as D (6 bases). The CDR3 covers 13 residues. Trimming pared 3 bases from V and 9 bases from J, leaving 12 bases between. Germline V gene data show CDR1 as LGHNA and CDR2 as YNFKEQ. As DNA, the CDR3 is TGTGCCAGCAGCCAGGACGGAGGGGCTGAGCAGTTCTTC. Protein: CASSQDGGAEQFF.

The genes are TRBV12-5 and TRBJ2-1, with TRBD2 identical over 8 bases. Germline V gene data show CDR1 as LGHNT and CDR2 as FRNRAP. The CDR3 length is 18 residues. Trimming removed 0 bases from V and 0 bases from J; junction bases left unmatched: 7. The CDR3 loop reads CASGLVLASGSSYNEQFF. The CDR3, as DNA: TGTGCTAGTGGTTTGGTACTCGCCAGCGGGAGCTCCTACAATGAGCAGTTCTTC. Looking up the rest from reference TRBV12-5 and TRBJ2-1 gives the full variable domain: DARVTQTPRHKVTEMGQEVTMRCQPILGHNTVFWYRQTMMQGLELLAYFRNRAPLDDSGMPKDRFSAEMPDATLATLKIQPSEPRDSAVYFCASGLVLASGSSYNEQFFGPGTRLTVL.

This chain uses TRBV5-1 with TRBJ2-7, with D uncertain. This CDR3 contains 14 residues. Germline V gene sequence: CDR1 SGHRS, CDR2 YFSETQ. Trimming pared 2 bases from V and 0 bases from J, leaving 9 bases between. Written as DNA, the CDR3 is TGCGCCAGCAGCTTCGACACGAACTCCTACGAGCAGTACTTC. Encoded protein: CASSFDTNSYEQYF.

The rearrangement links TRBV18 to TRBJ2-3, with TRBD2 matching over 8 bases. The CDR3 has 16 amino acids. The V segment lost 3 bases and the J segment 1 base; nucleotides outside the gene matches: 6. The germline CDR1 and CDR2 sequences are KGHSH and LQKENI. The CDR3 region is CASSPGLVLGTDTQYF. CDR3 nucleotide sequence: TGTGCCAGCTCACCGGGACTAGTCCTTGGCACAGATACGCAGTATTTT.

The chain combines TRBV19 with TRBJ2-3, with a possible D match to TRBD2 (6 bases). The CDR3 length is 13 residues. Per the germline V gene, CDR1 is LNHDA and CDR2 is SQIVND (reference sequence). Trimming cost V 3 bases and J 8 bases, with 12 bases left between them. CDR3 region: CASSMEAGTTQYF. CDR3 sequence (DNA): TGTGCCAGTAGTATGGAGGCGGGGACTACGCAGTATTTT.

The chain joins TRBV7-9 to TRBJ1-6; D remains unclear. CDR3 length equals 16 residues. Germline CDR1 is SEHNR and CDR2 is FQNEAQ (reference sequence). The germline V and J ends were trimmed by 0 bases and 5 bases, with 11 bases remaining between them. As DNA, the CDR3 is TGTGCCAGCAGCTTAGCGCTCCGGCGGGATAATTCACCCCTCCACTTT. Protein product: CASSLALRRDNSPLHF.

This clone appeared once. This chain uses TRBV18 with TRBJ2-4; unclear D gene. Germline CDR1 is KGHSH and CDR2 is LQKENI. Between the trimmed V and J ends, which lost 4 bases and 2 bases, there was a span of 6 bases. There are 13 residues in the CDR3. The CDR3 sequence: CASSRETKNIQYF. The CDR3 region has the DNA TGTGCCAGCTCACGCGAAACCAAAAACATTCAGTACTTC.

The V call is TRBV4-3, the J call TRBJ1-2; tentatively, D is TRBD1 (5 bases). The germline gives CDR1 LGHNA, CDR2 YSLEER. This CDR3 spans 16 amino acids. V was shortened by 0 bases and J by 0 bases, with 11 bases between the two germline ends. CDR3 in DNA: TGCGCCAGCAGCCAAGATGACAGATTCCCTAACTATGGCTACACCTTC. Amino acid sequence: CASSQDDRFPNYGYTF.

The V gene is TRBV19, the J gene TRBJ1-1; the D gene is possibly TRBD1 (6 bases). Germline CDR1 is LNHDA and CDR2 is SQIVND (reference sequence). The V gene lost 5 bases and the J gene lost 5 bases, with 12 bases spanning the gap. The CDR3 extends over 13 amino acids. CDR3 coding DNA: TGTGCCAGTAGTGTACAGGGAGGGACTGAAGCTTTCTTT. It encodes CASSVQGGTEAFF.

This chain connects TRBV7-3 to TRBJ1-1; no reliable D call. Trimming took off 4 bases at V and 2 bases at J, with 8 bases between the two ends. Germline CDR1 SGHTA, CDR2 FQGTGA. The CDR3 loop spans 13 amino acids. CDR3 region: CASSSQANTEAFF. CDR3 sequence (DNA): TGTGCCAGCAGCTCCCAGGCTAACACTGAAGCTTTCTTT. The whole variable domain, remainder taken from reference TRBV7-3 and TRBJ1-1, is GAGVSQTPSNKVTEKGKYVELRCDPISGHTALYWYRQSLGQGPEFLIYFQGTGAADDSGLPNDRFFAVRPEGSVSTLKIQRTERGDSAVYLCASSSQANTEAFFGQGTRLTVV.

This CDR3 reads CASSPGLLPNTEAFF. The DNA of the CDR3 is TGTGCCAGCTCACCCGGTCTACTCCCTAACACTGAAGCTTTCTTT. The gene calls are TRBV18 and TRBJ1-1; D not certain. V shed 3 bases and J shed 2 bases, with 13 bases lying between them. The length of the CDR3 is 15 residues. Germline values: CDR1 KGHSH, CDR2 LQKENI.

CDR3 sequence reads: CASMQAERNTGELFF. The CDR3 DNA follows: TGTGCCAGCATGCAAGCGGAAAGGAACACCGGGGAGCTGTTTTTT. The chain links TRBV2 to TRBJ2-2; weak D call: TRBD2 (5 bases). CDR1 and CDR2 from the germline V gene are SNHLY and FYNNEI. Trimming removed 7 bases at V and 1 base at J, with 13 bases between. The CDR3 has 15 residues.

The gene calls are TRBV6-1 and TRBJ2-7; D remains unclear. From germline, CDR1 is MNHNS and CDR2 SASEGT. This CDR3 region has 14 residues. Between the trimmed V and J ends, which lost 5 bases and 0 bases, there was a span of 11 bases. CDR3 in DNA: TGTGCCAGCAGTATTCAGACAAGCTCCTACGAGCAGTACTTC. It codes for CASSIQTSSYEQYF.

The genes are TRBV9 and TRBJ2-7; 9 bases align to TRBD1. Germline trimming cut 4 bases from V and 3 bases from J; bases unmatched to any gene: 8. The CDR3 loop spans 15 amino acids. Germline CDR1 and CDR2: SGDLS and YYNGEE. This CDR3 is CASSMGQGANYEQYF. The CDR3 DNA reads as TGTGCCAGCAGCATGGGACAGGGAGCGAACTACGAGCAGTACTTC. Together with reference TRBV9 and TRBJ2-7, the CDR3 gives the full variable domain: DSGVTQTPKHLITATGQRVTLRCSPRSGDLSVYWYQQSLDQGLQFLIQYYNGEERAKGNILERFSAQQFPDLHSELNLSSLELGDSALYFCASSMGQGANYEQYFGPGTRLTVT.

The CDR3 nucleotides read TGTGCCAGCAGCTCAAGGCCCCTAGGAGATGAGCAGTTCTTC. Translated: CASSSRPLGDEQFF. The chain links TRBV7-2 to TRBJ2-1; no clear D gene. From germline, CDR1 is SGHTA and CDR2 FQGNSA. The CDR3 spans 14 residues. V was pared by 4 bases and J by 8 bases, with 15 bases between.

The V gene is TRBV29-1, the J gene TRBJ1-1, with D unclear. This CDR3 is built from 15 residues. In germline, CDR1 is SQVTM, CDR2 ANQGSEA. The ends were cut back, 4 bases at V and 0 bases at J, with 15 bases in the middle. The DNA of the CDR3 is TGCAGCGTTGGGTCCGGGTCACACATGAACACTGAAGCTTTCTTT. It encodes CSVGSGSHMNTEAFF.

The DNA for the CDR3 is TGTGCCAGCAGCTTAGATGGGACTAGCGTCGATACGCAGTATTTT. Amino acids: CASSLDGTSVDTQYF. The chain couples TRBV7-8 to TRBJ2-3, with 10 bases aligning to TRBD2. The CDR3 is made up of 15 amino acids. The V and J ends lost 1 base and 6 bases, in that order; junction bases with no gene match: 4. Germline V gene data show CDR1 as SGHVS and CDR2 as FQNEAQ. The variable domain in full, with the rest retrieved from reference TRBV7-8 and TRBJ2-3, is GAGVSQSPRYKVAKRGQDVALRCDPISGHVSLFWYQQALGQGPEFLTYFQNEAQLDKSGLPSDRFFAERPEGSVSTLKIQRTQQEDSAVYLCASSLDGTSVDTQYFGPGTRLTVL.

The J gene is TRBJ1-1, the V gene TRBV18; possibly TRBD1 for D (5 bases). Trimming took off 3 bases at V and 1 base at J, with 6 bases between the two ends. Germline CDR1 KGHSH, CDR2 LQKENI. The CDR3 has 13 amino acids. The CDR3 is CASSPTANTEAFF. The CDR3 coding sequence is TGTGCCAGCTCACCGACAGCGAACACTGAAGCTTTCTTT.

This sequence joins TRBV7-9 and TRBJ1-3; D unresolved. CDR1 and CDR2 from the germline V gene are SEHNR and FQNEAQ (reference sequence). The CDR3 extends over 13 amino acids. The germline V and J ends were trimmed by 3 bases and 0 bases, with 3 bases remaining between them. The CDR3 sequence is CASSFYSGNTIYF. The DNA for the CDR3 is TGTGCCAGCAGCTTTTACTCTGGAAACACCATATATTTT.

In nucleotides, the CDR3 is TGCGCCAGCAGGGAACGGTCCCCCAGGCATGAGCAGTTCTTC. It specifies CASRERSPRHEQFF. The rearrangement links TRBV5-1 to TRBJ2-1; D gene ambiguous. V gave up 5 bases and J gave up 8 bases, with 17 bases separating them. The germline gives CDR1 SGHRS, CDR2 YFSETQ. The CDR3 totals 14 residues.

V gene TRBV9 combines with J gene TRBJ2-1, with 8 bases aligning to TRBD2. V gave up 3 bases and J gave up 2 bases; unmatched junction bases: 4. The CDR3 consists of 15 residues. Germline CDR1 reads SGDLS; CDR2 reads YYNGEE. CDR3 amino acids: CASSGTSGTYNEQFF. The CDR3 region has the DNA TGTGCCAGCAGCGGTACTAGCGGTACCTACAATGAGCAGTTCTTC.

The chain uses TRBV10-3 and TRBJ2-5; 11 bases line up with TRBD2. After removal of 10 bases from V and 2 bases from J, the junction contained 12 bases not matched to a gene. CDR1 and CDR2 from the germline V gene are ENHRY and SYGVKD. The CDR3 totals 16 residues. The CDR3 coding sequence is TGTGCCACCAAGCCCCGACTAGCGGGAAATCAAGAGACCCAGTACTTC. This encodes CATKPRLAGNQETQYF.

In DNA, the CDR3 is TGTGCCTGGGGGACAGGTGAAGCTTTCTTT. Protein product: CAWGTGEAFF. This chain connects TRBV30 to TRBJ1-1; TRBD1 agrees at 8 bases. CDR3 length equals 10 residues. Germline values: CDR1 GTSNPN, CDR2 SVGIG (reference sequence). Trimming at V came to 5 bases and at J to 7 bases, leaving 0 bases not matched to a gene.